This T cell receptor (beta chain) stems from a study of coeliac disease. Whole-study context: Coeliac patients had active, refractory type I, or gluten-free-diet-controlled disease.

Study results and caveats: Lamina propria and intraepithelial cell fractions may contain each other's cells. Active celiac intraepithelial and lamina propria samples had lower TRB and TRG clonality than control samples.

With respect to this clone: What it recognizes is unknown.

The CDR3 extends over 11 amino acids. Trimming removed 1 base at V and 7 bases at J, with 5 bases between. CDR1 is DFQATT, CDR2 SNEGSKA, per germline (reference sequence). The repertoire was sequenced with immunoSEQ multiplex PCR; TCRdb's copy has only in-frame clones and lacks some. The sample holds approximately 2,500 clones, 66% seen once. V usage is TRBV20-1 and J usage is TRBJ1-3; D gene ambiguous. Material: lamina propria lymphocytes from the gut. The clonotype originates from a woman in her 70s with celiac disease on a gluten-free diet. CDR3 coding DNA: TGCAGTGCTAGAGTAGAGAACACCATATATTTT. This encodes CSARVENTIYF.